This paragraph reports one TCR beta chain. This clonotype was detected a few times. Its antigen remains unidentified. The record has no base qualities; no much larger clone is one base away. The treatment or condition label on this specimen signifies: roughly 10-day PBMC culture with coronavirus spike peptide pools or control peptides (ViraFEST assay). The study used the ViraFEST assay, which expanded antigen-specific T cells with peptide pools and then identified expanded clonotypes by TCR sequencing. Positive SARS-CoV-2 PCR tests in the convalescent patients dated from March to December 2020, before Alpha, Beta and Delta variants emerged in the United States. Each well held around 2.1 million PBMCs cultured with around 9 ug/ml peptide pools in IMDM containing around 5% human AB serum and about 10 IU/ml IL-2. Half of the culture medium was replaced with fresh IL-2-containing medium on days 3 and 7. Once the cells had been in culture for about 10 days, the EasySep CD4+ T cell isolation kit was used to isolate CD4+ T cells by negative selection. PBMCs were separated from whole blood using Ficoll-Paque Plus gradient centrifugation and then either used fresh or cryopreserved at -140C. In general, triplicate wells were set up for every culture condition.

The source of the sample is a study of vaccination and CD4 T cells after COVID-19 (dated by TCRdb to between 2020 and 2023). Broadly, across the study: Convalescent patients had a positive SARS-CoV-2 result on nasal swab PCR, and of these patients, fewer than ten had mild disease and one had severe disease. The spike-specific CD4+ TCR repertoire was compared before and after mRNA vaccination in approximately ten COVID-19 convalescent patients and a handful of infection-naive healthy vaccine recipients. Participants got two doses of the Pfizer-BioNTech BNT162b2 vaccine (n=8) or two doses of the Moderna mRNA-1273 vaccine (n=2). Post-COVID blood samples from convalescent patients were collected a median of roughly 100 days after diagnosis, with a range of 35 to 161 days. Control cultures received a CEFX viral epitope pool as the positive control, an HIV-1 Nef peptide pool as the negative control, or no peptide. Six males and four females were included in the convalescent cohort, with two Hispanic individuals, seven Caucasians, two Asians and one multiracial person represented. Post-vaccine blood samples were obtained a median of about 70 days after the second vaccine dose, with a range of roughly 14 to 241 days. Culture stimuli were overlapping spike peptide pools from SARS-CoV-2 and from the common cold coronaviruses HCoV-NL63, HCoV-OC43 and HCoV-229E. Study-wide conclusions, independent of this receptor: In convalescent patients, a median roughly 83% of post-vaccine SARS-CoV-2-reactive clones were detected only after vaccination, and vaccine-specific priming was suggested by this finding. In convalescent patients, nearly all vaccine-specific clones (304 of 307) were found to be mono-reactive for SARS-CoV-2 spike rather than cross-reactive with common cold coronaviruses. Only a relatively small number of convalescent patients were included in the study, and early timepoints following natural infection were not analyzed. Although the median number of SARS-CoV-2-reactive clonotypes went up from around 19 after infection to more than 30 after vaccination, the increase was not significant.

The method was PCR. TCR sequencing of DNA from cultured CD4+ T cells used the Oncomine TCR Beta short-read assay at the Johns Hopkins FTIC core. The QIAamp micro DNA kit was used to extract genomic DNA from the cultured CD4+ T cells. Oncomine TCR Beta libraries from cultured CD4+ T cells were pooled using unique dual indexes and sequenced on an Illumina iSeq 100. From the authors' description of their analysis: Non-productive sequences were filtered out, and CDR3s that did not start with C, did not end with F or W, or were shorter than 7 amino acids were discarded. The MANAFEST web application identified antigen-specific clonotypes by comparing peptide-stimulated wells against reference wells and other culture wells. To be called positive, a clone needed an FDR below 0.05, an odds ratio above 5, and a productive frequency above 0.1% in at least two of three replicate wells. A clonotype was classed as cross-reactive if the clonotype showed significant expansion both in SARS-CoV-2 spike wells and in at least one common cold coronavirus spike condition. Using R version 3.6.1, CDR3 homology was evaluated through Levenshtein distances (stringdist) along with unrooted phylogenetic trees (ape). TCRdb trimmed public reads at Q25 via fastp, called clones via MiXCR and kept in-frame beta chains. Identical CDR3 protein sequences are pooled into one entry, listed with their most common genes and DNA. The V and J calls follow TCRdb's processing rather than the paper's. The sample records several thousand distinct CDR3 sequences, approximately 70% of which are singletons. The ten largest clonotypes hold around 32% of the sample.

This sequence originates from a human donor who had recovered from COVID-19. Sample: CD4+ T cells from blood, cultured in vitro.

The sequenced DNA is TGTGCCACCAGTCTGGGAGGGAACACCGGGGAGCTGTTTTTT. Its product reads: CATSLGGNTGELFF. The chain was built from TRBV24-1 and TRBJ2-2; TRBD2 is possibly the D segment (6 matching bases). Its CDR3 holds 14 amino acids, cysteine through phenylalanine. Only the CDR3 DNA stays, 42 bases, in frame from base 1. V loses 6 bases, J loses 1 base, and the germline ends lie 8 bases apart. The germline V gene provides CDR1 KGHDR and CDR2 SFDVKD.